The 27 T cell receptor beta chains presented below share a single source sample, sequenced in a study of beta chain features in type 1 diabetes. Reverse transcription of all isolated RNA meant that expressed TCRB transcripts were sequenced. Assay used: immunoSEQ multiplex PCR; TCRdb lists only in-frame clones, some missing. The table shows approximately 200,000 clones, with about 9.3% occurring only once. The sequenced sample was naive CD4+ T cells from blood. Source of these receptors: a woman between 18 and 30 years old in good health.

In its sample, this clone was seen a few times. V is TRBV4-2 and J is TRBJ2-3; 13 bases fit TRBD2. Trimming took 2 bases from V and 2 from J; bases not matched to a gene: 7. The CDR3 length is 18 residues. Germline assignment: CDR1 LGHNA and CDR2 YNFKEQ. CDR3 bases: TGTGCCAGCAGCCAACGTCGACTAGCGGGGGGACACACAGATACGCAGTATTTT. Its translation is CASSQRRLAGGHTDTQYF.

The V gene is TRBV7-9, the J gene TRBJ2-7; the match to TRBD2 covers 9 bases. The V and J ends lost 5 bases and 2 bases, in that order; junction bases with no gene match: 4. Germline values: CDR1 SEHNR, CDR2 FQNEAQ (reference sequence). This CDR3 has 14 amino acids. Here the CDR3 reads CASSRLAGTYEQYF. The CDR3 nucleotides read TGTGCCAGCAGCCGTCTAGCGGGAACCTACGAGCAGTACTTC.

This chain connects TRBV19 to TRBJ1-4; D is uncertain. V lost 5 bases and J lost 7, with 14 bases in between. Germline-derived CDR1 and CDR2 are LNHDA and SQIVND (reference sequence). CDR3 length: 14 residues. CDR3 residues: CASSAGARGEKLFF. The CDR3 nucleotides are TGTGCCAGTAGTGCAGGCGCTCGGGGTGAAAAACTGTTTTTT.

This clone was recorded a few times. The chain employs TRBV5-1 and TRBJ2-7, with 7 bases matching TRBD1. CDR1 and CDR2 from the germline V gene are SGHRS and YFSETQ. V was clipped by 5 bases and J by 4 bases; unmatched bases: 6. The CDR3 is made up of 13 amino acids. CDR3 region: CASRATGLYEQYF. CDR3 DNA: TGCGCCAGCAGAGCGACAGGGTTGTACGAGCAGTACTTC.

This clone occurred a few times. The rearrangement uses TRBV18 and TRBJ2-7, with 11 positions matching TRBD2. Germline-derived CDR1 and CDR2 are KGHSH and LQKENI. This CDR3 region has 16 residues. Trimming removed 5 bases from V and 4 bases from J; junction bases left unmatched: 10. CDR3 in DNA: TGTGCCAGCTCAAAGTTTCTAGCGGGAGGCAGTTACGAGCAGTACTTC. Protein product: CASSKFLAGGSYEQYF.

The rearrangement uses TRBV5-4 and TRBJ2-1, with a tentative D call TRBD2 (6 bases). Trimming took off 4 bases at V and 0 bases at J, with 17 bases between the two ends. Germline loops: CDR1 SGHNT, CDR2 YYREEE (reference sequence). This CDR3 comprises 17 residues. CDR3 bases: TGTGCCAGCAGCCGAGGACCACTGACTAGCTCCTACAATGAGCAGTTCTTC. It codes for CASSRGPLTSSYNEQFF.

This clone has just a few counts. CDR3 coding DNA: TGTGCCAGCAGCGTAGGGAGTAGCCCCGGGGAGCTGTTTTTT. Protein product: CASSVGSSPGELFF. The V and J genes are TRBV9 and TRBJ2-2; D uncertain. The V end lost 0 bases, the J end lost 6 bases, and 9 bases lay between the germline ends. The CDR3 is made up of 14 amino acids. The germline CDR1 and CDR2 sequences are SGDLS and YYNGEE.

J is TRBJ1-6 and V is TRBV6-1; tentatively, D is TRBD1 (5 bases). Trimming took 10 bases from V and 4 from J, leaving 11 bases between them. The germline V gene encodes CDR1 MNHNS and CDR2 SASEGT. The CDR3 is 13 residues long. CDR3 DNA: TGTGCCACCCGCACAGGTTATAATTCACCCCTCCACTTT. As protein: CATRTGYNSPLHF.

The V call is TRBV6-6, the J call TRBJ1-6; 9 bases fit TRBD1. This CDR3 is built from 13 residues. CDR1 is MNHNY, CDR2 SVGAGI, per germline (reference sequence). With 7 bases clipped from V and 11 bases from J, the junction kept 6 bases outside the gene matches. Written as DNA, the CDR3 is TGTGCCAGCACGGGACAGGGAATTCCACCCCTCCACTTT. This gives the protein CASTGQGIPPLHF.

The chain carries TRBV29-1 and TRBJ2-7, with 7 bases that match TRBD2. The germline gives CDR1 SQVTM, CDR2 ANQGSEA. The V gene end was trimmed by 3 bases and the J gene end by 0 bases; junction bases not matched to a gene: 5. The CDR3 covers 14 residues. Here the CDR3 reads CSVDPSGLSYEQYF. The CDR3 bases are TGCAGCGTTGACCCTAGCGGCCTCTCCTACGAGCAGTACTTC.

This clone was counted between two and nine times. Mismatch with germline at one junction end may stem from a read error. This chain joins TRBV7-9 and TRBJ2-2, with D possibly TRBD2 on 6 matching bases. CDR1 SEHNR and CDR2 FQNEAQ come from the germline V gene (reference sequence). CDR3 length: 13 amino acids. The CDR3 DNA is TGTGCCAGCAGCCTAGCGCGCACCGGGGAGCTGTTTTTT. It translates to CASSLARTGELFF.

The chain is built from TRBV9 and TRBJ2-1; 9 bases are a match to TRBD1. The CDR3 sequence is 15 residues long. From germline, CDR1 is SGDLS and CDR2 YYNGEE. The J segment lost 6 bases and the V segment lost 3 bases, leaving 7 bases of the junction unmatched. CDR3 in amino acids: CASSARQGVGNEQFF. The CDR3 bases are TGTGCCAGCAGCGCCCGACAGGGGGTGGGCAATGAGCAGTTCTTC. Combining the CDR3 with reference TRBV9 and TRBJ2-1 gives the whole variable domain DSGVTQTPKHLITATGQRVTLRCSPRSGDLSVYWYQQSLDQGLQFLIQYYNGEERAKGNILERFSAQQFPDLHSELNLSSLELGDSALYFCASSARQGVGNEQFFGPGTRLTVL.

CDR3 in amino acids: CASSQVLKPTENNYEQYF. CDR3 nucleotides: TGTGCCAGCAGCCAAGTCCTCAAGCCGACAGAGAACAACTACGAGCAGTACTTC. V usage is TRBV14 and J usage is TRBJ2-7, with D perhaps matching TRBD1 (5 bases). CDR1 and CDR2 (germline): SGHDN, FVKESK. V lost 1 base and J 3 bases, leaving 22 bases between the germline ends. CDR3 size: 18 residues. The entire variable domain, with the rest obtained from reference TRBV14 and TRBJ2-7, is as follows: EAGVTQFPSHSVIEKGQTVTLRCDPISGHDNLYWYRRVMGKEIKFLLHFVKESKQDESGMPNNRFLAERTGGTYSTLKVQPAELEDSGVYFCASSQVLKPTENNYEQYFGPGTRLTVT.

This clone was detected a few times. J is TRBJ2-5 and V is TRBV7-9, with 8 bases lining up with TRBD2. From germline, CDR1 is SEHNR and CDR2 FQNEAQ (reference sequence). The CDR3 contains 16 residues. V shed 2 bases and J 1 base; nucleotides not matched to a gene: 6. The CDR3: CASSLTAAGVQETQYF. Written as DNA, the CDR3 is TGTGCCAGCAGCTTAACGGCAGCGGGGGTCCAAGAGACCCAGTACTTC.

This clone was picked up a small number of times. This chain uses TRBV6-1 with TRBJ1-1; no definite D call. Per the germline V gene, CDR1 is MNHNS and CDR2 is SASEGT. Trimming shortened V by 7 bases and J by 2 bases, and 11 bases separated the two germline ends. This CDR3 region has 13 residues. This chain's CDR3 is CASKEDLNTEAFF. The CDR3 DNA is TGTGCCAGCAAGGAGGACCTTAACACTGAAGCTTTCTTT.

The genes are TRBV4-2 and TRBJ1-1; D is unresolved. Germline V gene sequence: CDR1 LGHNA, CDR2 YNFKEQ. CDR3 size: 14 residues. Trimming stripped 3 bases from V and 5 bases from J, with 13 bases between. As DNA, the CDR3 is TGTGCCAGCAGCCACGTCCAGGATAGGACTGAAGCTTTCTTT. This gives the protein CASSHVQDRTEAFF.

In its sample, this clone was seen a few times. The V and J genes are TRBV25-1 and TRBJ2-1; TRBD2 agrees at 7 bases. The CDR3 is 14 amino acids. After removal of 6 bases from V and 5 bases from J, the junction contained 7 bases not matched to a gene. Germline assignment: CDR1 MGHDK and CDR2 SYGVNS. The CDR3 here is CASRNAGADNEQFF. CDR3 sequence (DNA): TGTGCCAGCAGAAACGCGGGAGCGGACAATGAGCAGTTCTTC.

The chain is built from TRBV11-2 and TRBJ2-7, with D perhaps TRBD1 (6 bases). CDR3 length: 14 amino acids. CDR1 and CDR2 (germline): SGHAT, FQNNGV. V was trimmed by 5 bases and J by 6 bases, leaving 17 bases between them. CDR3 in DNA: TGTGCCAGCAGCCATTTGACAGGCGTCCTCGAGCAGTACTTC. It encodes CASSHLTGVLEQYF.

This clone was observed a handful of times. The V call is TRBV9, the J call TRBJ2-3, with unresolved D. The CDR3 sequence is 14 residues long. The V end lost 4 bases, the J end lost 2 bases, and 11 bases lay between the germline ends. The V gene's germline CDR1 is SGDLS and CDR2 YYNGEE. CDR3 DNA: TGTGCCAGCAGCCCTCGCGGTGACACAGATACGCAGTATTTT. As protein: CASSPRGDTDTQYF.

This clone was recorded a few times. This sequence joins TRBV7-2 and TRBJ1-5; D gene ambiguous. V was pared by 4 bases and J by 5 bases, with 9 bases between. This CDR3 comprises 13 residues. Germline loops: CDR1 SGHTA, CDR2 FQGNSA. The CDR3: CASSYYGDQPQHF. The CDR3 DNA reads as TGTGCCAGCAGCTACTATGGTGATCAGCCCCAGCATTTT.

This chain uses TRBV7-9 with TRBJ2-7; possible D gene TRBD2, 6 bases. The germline CDR1 and CDR2 sequences are SEHNR and FQNEAQ (reference sequence). The CDR3 covers 14 residues. Trimming took 3 bases from V and 4 from J, leaving 13 bases between them. CDR3: CASSLSWRAYEQYF. As DNA, the CDR3 is TGTGCCAGCAGCTTGAGTTGGAGGGCTTACGAGCAGTACTTC.

The V call is TRBV6-1, the J call TRBJ2-7, with D perhaps matching TRBD2 (5 bases). Germline V gives CDR1 MNHNS, CDR2 SASEGT. V lost 4 bases and J lost 0, with 10 bases in between. The CDR3 length is 14 residues. The CDR3 coding sequence is TGTGCCAGCAGTGGTCTGGGGAGCTCCTACGAGCAGTACTTC. Its protein product is CASSGLGSSYEQYF.

To note about this clone: A junction end diverges from the germline sequence, so it may reflect a read error. The rearrangement joins TRBV19 to TRBJ1-1; 7 bases map to TRBD1. The CDR3 runs 15 residues. CDR1 is LNHDA and CDR2 is SQIVND in the germline V gene (reference sequence). CDR3 DNA: TGTGCCAGTAGTATGACGACCTTGCTGACCGACAGGGTTCTATTT. Its protein product is CASSMTTLLTDRVLF.

The chain links TRBV7-2 to TRBJ2-7, with 11 bases identical to TRBD1. The V segment lost 5 bases and the J segment 3 bases; nucleotides outside the gene matches: 3. CDR3 length equals 14 residues. Germline loops: CDR1 SGHTA, CDR2 FQGNSA. Written as DNA, the CDR3 is TGTGCCAGCAGCCCGGACAGGGGGCACTACGAGCAGTACTTC. It specifies CASSPDRGHYEQYF.

This clone showed up just a few times. The V and J genes are TRBV30 and TRBJ2-2, with D possibly TRBD1 on 6 matching bases. This CDR3 comprises 14 residues. Germline CDR1 is GTSNPN and CDR2 is SVGIG (reference sequence). Trimming removed 8 bases at V and 6 bases at J, with 19 bases between. CDR3 in DNA: TGTGCCCGAACGCAGGGGCCTTCGGCCGGGGAGCTGTTTTTT. Its translation: CARTQGPSAGELFF. The full variable domain, in which reference TRBV30 and TRBJ2-2 provide the parts outside the CDR3, is SQTIHQWPATLVQPVGSPLSLECTVEGTSNPNLYWYRQAAGRGLQLLFYSVGIGQISSEVPQNLSASRPQDRQFILSSKKLLLSDSGFYLCARTQGPSAGELFFGEGSRLTVL.

The rearrangement uses TRBV19 and TRBJ2-2; 8 bases map to TRBD1. The CDR3 is 15 residues long. With V trimmed by 7 bases and J by 4 bases, 8 bases remained unmatched. Germline V gene sequence: CDR1 LNHDA, CDR2 SQIVND (reference sequence). The CDR3 DNA reads as TGTGCCAGTACCCTTCAGGGGGCTCTCACCGGGGAGCTGTTTTTT. It yields the protein CASTLQGALTGELFF.

This chain connects TRBV27 to TRBJ1-2; 7 positions match TRBD1. This CDR3 has 13 residues. Germline lookup yields CDR1 MNHEY and CDR2 SMNVEV (reference sequence). The V gene end was trimmed by 6 bases and the J gene end by 4 bases; junction bases not matched to a gene: 5. The CDR3 DNA reads as TGTGCCAGCAGAACGACAGGGACCTATGGCTACACCTTC. It specifies CASRTTGTYGYTF.